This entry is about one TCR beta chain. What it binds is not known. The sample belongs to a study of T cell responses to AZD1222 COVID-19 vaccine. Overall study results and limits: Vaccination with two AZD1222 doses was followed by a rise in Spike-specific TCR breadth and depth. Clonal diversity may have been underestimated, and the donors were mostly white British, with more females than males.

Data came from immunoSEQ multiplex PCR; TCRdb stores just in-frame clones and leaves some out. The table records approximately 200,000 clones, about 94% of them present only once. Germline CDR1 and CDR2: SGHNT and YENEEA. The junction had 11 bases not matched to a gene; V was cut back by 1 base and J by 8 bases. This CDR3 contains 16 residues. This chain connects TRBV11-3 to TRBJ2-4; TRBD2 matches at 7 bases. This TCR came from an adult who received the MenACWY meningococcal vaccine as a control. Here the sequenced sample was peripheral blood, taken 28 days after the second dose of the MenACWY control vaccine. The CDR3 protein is CASSLGGSAGEDIQYF. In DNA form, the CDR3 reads TGTGCCAGCAGCTTAGGGGGTTCGGCGGGGGAGGACATTCAGTACTTC.